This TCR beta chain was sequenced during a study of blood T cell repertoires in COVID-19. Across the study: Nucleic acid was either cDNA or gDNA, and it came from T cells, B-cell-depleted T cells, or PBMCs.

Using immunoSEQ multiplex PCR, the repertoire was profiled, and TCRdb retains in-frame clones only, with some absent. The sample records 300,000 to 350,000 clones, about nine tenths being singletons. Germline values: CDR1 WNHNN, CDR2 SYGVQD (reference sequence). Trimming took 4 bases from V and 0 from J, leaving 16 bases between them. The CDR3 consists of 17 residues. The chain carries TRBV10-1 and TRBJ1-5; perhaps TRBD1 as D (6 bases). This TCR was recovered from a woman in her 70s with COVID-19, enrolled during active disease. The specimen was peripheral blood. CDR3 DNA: TGCGCCAGCAGTGCGCTTGACAGGACTTTTAGCAATCAGCCCCAGCATTTT. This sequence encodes CASSALDRTFSNQPQHF.